This T cell receptor beta chain was observed in a study of blood T cell repertoires in COVID-19. Study summary: Samples representing acute and convalescent COVID-19 were sourced from the United States, Italy and Spain. In each case, the material was cDNA or gDNA derived from T cells, B-cell-depleted T cells, or PBMCs.

In the authors' methods: Amplification of reference gene primers provided the estimated nucleated cell counts. Some clones are missing from TCRdb's copy, which holds only in-frame ones; the method was immunoSEQ multiplex PCR. Clonal size and the V and J genes are those of that table, whereas D and trimming came from the DNA. The table records tens of thousands of clones, more than 90% of them present only once. Germline V gives CDR1 SGHTA, CDR2 FQGTGA. The V and J ends lost 1 base and 5 bases, in that order; junction bases with no gene match: 11. The CDR3 is 18 amino acids. The receptor was isolated from a man in his fifties or sixties with acute or convalescent COVID-19. This chain links TRBV7-3 with TRBJ2-1; 10 nucleotides match TRBD1. Material: peripheral blood. Here the CDR3 reads CASSLRGMRQGANNEQFF. The CDR3 DNA reads as TGTGCCAGCAGCTTAAGAGGGATGCGACAGGGGGCCAACAATGAGCAGTTCTTC.